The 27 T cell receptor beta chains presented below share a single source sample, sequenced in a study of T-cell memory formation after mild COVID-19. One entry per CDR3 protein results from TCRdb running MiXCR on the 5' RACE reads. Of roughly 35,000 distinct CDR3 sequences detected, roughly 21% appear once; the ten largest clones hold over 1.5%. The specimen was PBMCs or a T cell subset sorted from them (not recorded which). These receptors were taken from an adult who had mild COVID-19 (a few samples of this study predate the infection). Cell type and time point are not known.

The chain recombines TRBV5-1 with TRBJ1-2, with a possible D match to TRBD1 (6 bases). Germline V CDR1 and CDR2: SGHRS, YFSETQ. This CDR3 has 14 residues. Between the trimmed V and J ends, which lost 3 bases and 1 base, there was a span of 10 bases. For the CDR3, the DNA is TGCGCCAGCAGCTGGACAGTGAATAACTATGGCTACACCTTC. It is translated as CASSWTVNNYGYTF.

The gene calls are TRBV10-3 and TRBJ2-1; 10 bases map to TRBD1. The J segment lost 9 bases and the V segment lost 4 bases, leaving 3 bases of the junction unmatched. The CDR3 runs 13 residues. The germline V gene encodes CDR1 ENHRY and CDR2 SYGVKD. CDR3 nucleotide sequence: TGTGCCATCAGTGGACAGGGGGCTGGTGAGCAGTTCTTC. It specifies CAISGQGAGEQFF.

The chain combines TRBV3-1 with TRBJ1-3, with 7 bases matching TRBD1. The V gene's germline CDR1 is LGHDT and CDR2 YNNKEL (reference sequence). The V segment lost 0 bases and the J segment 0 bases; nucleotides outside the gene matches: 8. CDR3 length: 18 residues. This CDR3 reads CASSQEVWTGRSGNTIYF. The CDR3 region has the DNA TGTGCCAGCAGCCAAGAAGTGTGGACAGGCCGCTCTGGAAACACCATATATTTT.

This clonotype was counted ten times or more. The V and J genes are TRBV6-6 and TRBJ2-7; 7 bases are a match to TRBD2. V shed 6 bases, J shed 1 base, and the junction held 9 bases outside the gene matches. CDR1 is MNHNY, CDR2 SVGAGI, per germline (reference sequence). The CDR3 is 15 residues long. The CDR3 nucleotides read TGTGCCAGCAGCTGGGGCAGCGGGAAGTCCTACGAGCAGTACTTC. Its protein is CASSWGSGKSYEQYF.

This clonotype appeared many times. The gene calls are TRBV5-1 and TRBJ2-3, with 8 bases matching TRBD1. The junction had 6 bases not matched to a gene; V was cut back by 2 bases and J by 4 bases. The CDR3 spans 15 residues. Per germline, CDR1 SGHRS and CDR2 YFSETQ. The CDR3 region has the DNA TGCGCCAGCAGCTTCCGGGACAGGATGTCAGATACGCAGTATTTT. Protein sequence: CASSFRDRMSDTQYF.

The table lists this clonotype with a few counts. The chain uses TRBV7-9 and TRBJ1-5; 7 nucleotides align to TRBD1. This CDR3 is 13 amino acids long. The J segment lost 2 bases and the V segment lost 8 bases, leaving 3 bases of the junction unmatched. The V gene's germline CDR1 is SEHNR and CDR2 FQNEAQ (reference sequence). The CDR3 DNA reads TGTGCCAGCGGAACAGGGGGCAATCAGCCCCAGCATTTT. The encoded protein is CASGTGGNQPQHF.

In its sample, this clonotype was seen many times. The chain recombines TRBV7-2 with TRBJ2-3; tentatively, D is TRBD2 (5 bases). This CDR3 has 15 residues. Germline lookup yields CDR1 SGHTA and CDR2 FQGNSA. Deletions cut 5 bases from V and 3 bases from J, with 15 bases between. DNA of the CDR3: TGTGCCAGCAGCCCGGACTGGTGGCGGACAGATACGCAGTATTTT. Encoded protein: CASSPDWWRTDTQYF. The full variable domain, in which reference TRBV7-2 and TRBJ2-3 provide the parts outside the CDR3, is GAGVSQSPSNKVTEKGKDVELRCDPISGHTALYWYRQSLGQGLEFLIYFQGNSAPDKSGLPSDRFSAERTGGSVSTLTIQRTQQEDSAVYLCASSPDWWRTDTQYFGPGTRLTVL.

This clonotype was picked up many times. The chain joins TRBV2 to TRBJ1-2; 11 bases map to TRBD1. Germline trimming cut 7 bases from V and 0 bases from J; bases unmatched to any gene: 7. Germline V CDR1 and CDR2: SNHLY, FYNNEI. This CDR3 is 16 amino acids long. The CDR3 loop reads CASKLGQGAANYGYTF. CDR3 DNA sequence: TGTGCCAGCAAATTAGGACAGGGGGCCGCTAACTATGGCTACACCTTC.

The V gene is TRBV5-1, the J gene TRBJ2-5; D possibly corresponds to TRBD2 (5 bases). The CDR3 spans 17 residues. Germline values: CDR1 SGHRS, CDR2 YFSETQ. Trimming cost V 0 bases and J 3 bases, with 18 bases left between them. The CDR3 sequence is CASSLVSPFGVEETQYF. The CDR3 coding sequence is TGCGCCAGCAGCTTGGTATCCCCGTTCGGGGTGGAAGAGACCCAGTACTTC.

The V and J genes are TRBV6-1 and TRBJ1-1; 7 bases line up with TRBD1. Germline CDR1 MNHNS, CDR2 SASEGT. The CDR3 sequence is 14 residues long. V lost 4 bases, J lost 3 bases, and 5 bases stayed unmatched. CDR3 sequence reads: CASSGTGGDTEAFF. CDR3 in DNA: TGTGCCAGCAGTGGGACAGGTGGGGACACTGAAGCTTTCTTT.

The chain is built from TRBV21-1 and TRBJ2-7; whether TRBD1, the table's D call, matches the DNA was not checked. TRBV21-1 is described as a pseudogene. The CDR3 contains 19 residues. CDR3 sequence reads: CASSKGKIKHRTGGYEQYF. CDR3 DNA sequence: TGTGCCAGCAGCAAAGGGAAGATTAAACATAGGACAGGGGGGTACGAGCAGTACTTC.

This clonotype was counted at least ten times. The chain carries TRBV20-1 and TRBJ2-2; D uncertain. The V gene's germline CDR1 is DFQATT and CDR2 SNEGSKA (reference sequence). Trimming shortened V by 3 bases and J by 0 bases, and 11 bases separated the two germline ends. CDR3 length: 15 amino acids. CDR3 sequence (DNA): TGCAGTGCTAGTCTAACTAACGCGAACACCGGGGAGCTGTTTTTT. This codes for CSASLTNANTGELFF.

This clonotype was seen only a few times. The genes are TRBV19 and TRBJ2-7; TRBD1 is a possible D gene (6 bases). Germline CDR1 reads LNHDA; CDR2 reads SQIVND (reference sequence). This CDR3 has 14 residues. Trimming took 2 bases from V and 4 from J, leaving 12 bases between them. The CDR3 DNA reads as TGTGCCAGTAGTATATTGCCAGGGGAATACGAGCAGTACTTC. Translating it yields CASSILPGEYEQYF.

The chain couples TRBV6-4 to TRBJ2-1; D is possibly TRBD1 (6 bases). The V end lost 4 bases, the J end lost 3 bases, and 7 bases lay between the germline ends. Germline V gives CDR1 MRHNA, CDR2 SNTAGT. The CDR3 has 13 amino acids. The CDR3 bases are TGTGCCAGCAGTGGGGACAACTACAATGAGCAGTTCTTC. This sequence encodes CASSGDNYNEQFF.

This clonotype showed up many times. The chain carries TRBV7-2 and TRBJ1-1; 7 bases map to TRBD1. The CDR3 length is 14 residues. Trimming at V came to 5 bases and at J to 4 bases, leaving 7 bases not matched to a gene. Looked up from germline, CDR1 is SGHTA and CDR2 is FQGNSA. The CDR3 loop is CASSLRQGGTEAFF. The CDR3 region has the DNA TGTGCCAGCAGCCTCCGACAGGGAGGCACTGAAGCTTTCTTT.

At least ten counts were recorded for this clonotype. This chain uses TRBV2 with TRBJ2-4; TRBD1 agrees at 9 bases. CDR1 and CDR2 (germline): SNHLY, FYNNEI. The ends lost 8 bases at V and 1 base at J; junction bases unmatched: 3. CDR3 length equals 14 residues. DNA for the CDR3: TGTGCCAGCGGGGACAGGGTGGCCAAAAACATTCAGTACTTC. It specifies CASGDRVAKNIQYF.

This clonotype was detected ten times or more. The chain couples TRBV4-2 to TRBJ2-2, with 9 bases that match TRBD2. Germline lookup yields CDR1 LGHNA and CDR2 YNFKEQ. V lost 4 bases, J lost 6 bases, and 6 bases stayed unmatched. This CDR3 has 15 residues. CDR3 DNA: TGTGCCAGCAGCCGAGGGACTAGCTGGGCCGGGGAGCTGTTTTTT. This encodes CASSRGTSWAGELFF.

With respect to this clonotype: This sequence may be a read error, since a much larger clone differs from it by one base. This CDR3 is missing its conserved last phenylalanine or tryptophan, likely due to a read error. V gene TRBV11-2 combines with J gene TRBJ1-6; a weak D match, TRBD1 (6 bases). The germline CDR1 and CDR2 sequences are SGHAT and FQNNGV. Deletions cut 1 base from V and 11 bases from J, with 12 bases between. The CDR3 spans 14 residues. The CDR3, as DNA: TGTGCCAGCAGCTTAGGAGGGGGTCAAACACCCCTCCACATT. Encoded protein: CASSLGGGQTPLHI.

CDR3 coding DNA: TGCGCCAGCAGCCAAGAAGGACAGGGAGGAGATACGCAGTATTTT. Translation gives CASSQEGQGGDTQYF. The chain employs TRBV4-3 and TRBJ2-3; 8 positions agree with TRBD1. The CDR3 has 15 residues. V shed 0 bases and J 5 bases; nucleotides not matched to a gene: 4. Germline-derived CDR1 and CDR2 are LGHNA and YSLEER.

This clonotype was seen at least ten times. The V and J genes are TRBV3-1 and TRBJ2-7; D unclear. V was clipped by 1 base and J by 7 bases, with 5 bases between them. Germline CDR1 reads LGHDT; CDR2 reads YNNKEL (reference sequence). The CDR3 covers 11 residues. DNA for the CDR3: TGTGCCAGCAGCCAAGTTGGGGAGCAGTACTTC. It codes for CASSQVGEQYF.

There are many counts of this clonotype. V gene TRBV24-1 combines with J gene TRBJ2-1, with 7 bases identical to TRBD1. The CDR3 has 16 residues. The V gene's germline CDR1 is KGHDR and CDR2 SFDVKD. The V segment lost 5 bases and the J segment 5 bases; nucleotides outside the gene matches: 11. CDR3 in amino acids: CATSGIRDRSDNEQFF. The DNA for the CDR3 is TGTGCCACCAGTGGGATCCGGGACAGATCGGACAATGAGCAGTTCTTC.

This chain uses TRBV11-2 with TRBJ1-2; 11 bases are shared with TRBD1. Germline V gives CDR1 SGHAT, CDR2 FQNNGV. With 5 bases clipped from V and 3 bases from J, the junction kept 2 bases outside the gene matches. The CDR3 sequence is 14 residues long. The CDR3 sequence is CASSRTGGYYGYTF. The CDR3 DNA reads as TGTGCCAGCAGCCGGACAGGGGGCTACTATGGCTACACCTTC.

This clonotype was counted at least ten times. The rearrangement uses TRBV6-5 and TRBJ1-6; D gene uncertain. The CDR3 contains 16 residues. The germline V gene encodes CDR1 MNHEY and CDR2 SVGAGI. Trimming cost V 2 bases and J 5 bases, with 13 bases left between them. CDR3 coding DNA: TGTGCCAGCAGTTACGGCGCAGGCTATGATAATTCACCCCTCCACTTT. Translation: CASSYGAGYDNSPLHF.

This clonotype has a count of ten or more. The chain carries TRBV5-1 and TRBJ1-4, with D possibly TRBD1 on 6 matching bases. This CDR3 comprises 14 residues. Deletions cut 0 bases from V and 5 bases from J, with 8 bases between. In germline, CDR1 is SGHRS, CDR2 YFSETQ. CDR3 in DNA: TGCGCCAGCAGCTTGGGGGGGCACAATGAAAAACTGTTTTTT. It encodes CASSLGGHNEKLFF. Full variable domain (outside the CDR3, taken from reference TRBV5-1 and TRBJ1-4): KAGVTQTPRYLIKTRGQQVTLSCSPISGHRSVSWYQQTPGQGLQFLFEYFSETQRNKGNFPGRFSGRQFSNSRSEMNVSTLELGDSALYLCASSLGGHNEKLFFGSGTQLSVL.

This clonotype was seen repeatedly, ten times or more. CDR3 sequence reads: CASSLPGQASYEQYF. The DNA for the CDR3 is TGTGCCAGCAGCTTACCCGGACAGGCAAGCTACGAGCAGTACTTC. The V and J genes are TRBV7-9 and TRBJ2-7; 7 bases fit TRBD1. Unmatched junction bases numbered 7, after V lost 2 bases and J lost 3 bases. CDR1 is SEHNR, CDR2 FQNEAQ, per germline (reference sequence). The CDR3 has 15 amino acids.

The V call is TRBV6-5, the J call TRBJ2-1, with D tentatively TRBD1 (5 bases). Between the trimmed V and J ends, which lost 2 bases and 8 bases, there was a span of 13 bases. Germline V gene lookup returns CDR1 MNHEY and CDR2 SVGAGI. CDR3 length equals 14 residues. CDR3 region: CASSYRSRVYEQFF. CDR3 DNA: TGTGCCAGCAGTTACAGGTCCAGGGTGTATGAGCAGTTCTTC.

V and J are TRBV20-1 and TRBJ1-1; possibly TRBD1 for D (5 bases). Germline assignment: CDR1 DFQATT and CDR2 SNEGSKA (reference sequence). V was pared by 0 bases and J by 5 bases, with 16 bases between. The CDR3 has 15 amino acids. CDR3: CSARDPAGTGTEAFF. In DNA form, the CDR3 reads TGCAGTGCTAGAGATCCAGCAGGGACGGGAACTGAAGCTTTCTTT.